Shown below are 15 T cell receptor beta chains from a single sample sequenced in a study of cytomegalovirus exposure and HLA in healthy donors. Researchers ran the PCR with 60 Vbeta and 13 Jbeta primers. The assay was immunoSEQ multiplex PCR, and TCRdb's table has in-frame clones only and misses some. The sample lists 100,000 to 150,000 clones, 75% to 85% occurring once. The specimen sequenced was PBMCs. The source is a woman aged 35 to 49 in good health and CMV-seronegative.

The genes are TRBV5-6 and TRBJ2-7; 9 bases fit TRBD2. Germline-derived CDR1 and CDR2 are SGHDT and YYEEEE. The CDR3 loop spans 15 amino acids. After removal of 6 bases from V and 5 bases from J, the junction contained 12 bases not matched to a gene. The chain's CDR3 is CASILAGDPSNEQYF. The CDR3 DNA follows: TGTGCCAGCATACTAGCGGGTGACCCGAGCAACGAGCAGTACTTC.

The CDR3 loop reads CASSPRTGSTDTQYF. The CDR3, as DNA: TGTGCCAGCAGCCCCAGGACAGGGAGCACAGATACGCAGTATTTT. This chain links TRBV9 with TRBJ2-3; 8 bases agree with TRBD1. This CDR3 has 15 residues. The junction had 4 bases not matched to a gene; V was cut back by 4 bases and J by 0 bases. Germline values: CDR1 SGDLS, CDR2 YYNGEE.

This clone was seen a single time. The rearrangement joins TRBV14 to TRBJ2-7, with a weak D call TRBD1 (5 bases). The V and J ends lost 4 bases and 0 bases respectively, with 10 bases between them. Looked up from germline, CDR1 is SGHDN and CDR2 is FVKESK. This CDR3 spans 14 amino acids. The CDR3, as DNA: TGTGCCAGCAGCCCCAGGGCCTTCTCCTACGAGCAGTACTTC. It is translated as CASSPRAFSYEQYF.

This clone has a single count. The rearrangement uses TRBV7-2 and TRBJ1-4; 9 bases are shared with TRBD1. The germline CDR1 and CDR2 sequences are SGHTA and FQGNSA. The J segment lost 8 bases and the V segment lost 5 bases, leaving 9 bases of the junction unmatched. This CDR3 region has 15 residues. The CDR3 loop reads CASSETGGPREKLFF. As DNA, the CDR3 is TGTGCCAGCAGCGAAACAGGGGGCCCTAGGGAAAAACTGTTTTTT.

The CDR3 DNA sequence: TGTGCCAGCAGCTTAGTGGGGTCGGGGAATGGGTATGGCTACACCTTC. Translation gives CASSLVGSGNGYGYTF. V gene TRBV7-2 combines with J gene TRBJ1-2, with D hard to call. The V gene lost 1 base and the J gene lost 5 bases, with 17 bases spanning the gap. The CDR3 is made up of 16 amino acids. The germline gives CDR1 SGHTA, CDR2 FQGNSA.

DNA for the CDR3: TGCGCCAGTTCGGGAACTTCTGGGGCCAACGTCCTGACTTTC. Protein product: CASSGTSGANVLTF. The chain carries TRBV5-1 and TRBJ2-6, with D perhaps matching TRBD2 (5 bases). The CDR3 is 14 amino acids. Germline V gene data show CDR1 as SGHRS and CDR2 as YFSETQ. Trimming took off 8 bases at V and 1 base at J, with 10 bases between the two ends.

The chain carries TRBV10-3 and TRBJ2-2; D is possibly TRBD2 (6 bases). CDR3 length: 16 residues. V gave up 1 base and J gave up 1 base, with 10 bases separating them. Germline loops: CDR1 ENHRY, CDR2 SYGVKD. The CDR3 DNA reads TGTGCCATCAGTGAGTTCCTAGCGCGGAACACCGGGGAGCTGTTTTTT. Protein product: CAISEFLARNTGELFF.

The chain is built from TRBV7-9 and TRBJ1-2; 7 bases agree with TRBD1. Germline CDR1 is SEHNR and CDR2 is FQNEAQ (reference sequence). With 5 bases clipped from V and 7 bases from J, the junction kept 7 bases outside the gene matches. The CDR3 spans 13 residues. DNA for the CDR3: TGTGCCAGCAGCACCAGGGGGAACGGTGGCTACACCTTC. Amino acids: CASSTRGNGGYTF.

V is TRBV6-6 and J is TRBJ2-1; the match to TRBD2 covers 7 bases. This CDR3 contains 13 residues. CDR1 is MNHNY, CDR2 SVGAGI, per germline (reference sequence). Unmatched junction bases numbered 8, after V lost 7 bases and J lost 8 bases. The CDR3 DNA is TGTGCCAGCATGAGGTGGGAGGGCCATGAGCAGTTCTTC. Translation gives CASMRWEGHEQFF.

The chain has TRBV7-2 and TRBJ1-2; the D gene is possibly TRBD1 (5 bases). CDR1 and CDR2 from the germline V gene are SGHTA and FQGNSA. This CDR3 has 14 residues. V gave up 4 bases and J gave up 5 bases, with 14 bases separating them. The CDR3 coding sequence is TGTGCCAGCAGCTCACCCCTCAGGGCTTATGGCTACACCTTC. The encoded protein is CASSSPLRAYGYTF. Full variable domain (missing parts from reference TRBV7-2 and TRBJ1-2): GAGVSQSPSNKVTEKGKDVELRCDPISGHTALYWYRQSLGQGLEFLIYFQGNSAPDKSGLPSDRFSAERTGGSVSTLTIQRTQQEDSAVYLCASSSPLRAYGYTFGSGTRLTVV.

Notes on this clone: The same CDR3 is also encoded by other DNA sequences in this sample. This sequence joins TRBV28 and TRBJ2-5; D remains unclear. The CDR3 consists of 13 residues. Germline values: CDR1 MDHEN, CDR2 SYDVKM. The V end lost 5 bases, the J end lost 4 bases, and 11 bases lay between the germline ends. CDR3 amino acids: CASSLGRVETQYF. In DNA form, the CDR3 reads TGTGCCAGCAGTCTGGGTCGGGTAGAGACCCAGTACTTC. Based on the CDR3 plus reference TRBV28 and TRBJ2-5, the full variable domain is DVKVTQSSRYLVKRTGEKVFLECVQDMDHENMFWYRQDPGLGLRLIYFSYDVKMKEKGDIPEGYSVSREKKERFSLILESASTNQTSMYLCASSLGRVETQYFGPGTRLLVL.

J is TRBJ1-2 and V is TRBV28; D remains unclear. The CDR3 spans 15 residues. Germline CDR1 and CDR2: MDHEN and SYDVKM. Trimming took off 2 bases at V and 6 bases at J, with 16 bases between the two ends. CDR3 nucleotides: TGTGCCAGCAGTTTACTAGGTCAGAGCTACAATGGCTACACCTTC. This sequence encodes CASSLLGQSYNGYTF.

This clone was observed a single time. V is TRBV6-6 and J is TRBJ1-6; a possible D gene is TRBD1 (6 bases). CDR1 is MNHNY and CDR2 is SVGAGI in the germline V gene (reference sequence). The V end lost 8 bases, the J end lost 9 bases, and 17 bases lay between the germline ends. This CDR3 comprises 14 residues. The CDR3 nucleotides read TGTGCCAGCGCGGGAGGGGGATTTGGTTCACCCCTCCACTTT. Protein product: CASAGGGFGSPLHF.

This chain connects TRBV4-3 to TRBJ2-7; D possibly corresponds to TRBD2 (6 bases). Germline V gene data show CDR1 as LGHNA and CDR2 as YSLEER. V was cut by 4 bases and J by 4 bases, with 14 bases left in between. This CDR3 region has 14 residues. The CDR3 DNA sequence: TGCGCCAGCAGCCCCTCGGAGGGAAGATACGAGCAGTACTTC. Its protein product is CASSPSEGRYEQYF.

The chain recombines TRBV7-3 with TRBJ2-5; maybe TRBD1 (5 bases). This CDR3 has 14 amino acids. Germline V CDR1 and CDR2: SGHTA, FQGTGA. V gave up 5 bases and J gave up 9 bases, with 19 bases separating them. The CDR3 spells CASSQGDPRWPQYF. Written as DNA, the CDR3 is TGTGCCAGCAGCCAGGGTGACCCGCGATGGCCCCAGTACTTC.